This T cell receptor beta chain was sequenced during a study of CD8 T cells in ankylosing spondylitis. Study-wide points: In ankylosing spondylitis blood, a motif of seven to nine highly homologous TCR beta variants appeared characteristic.

TCR beta libraries were made by quantitative 5'-RACE with molecular barcodes. TCRdb processed the 5' RACE reads anew with MiXCR; each CDR3 protein has one entry. This sample has about 160,000 distinct CDR3 sequences; around 8.9% occur once, and the top ten carry more than 13%. This CDR3 has 15 amino acids. Germline CDR1 LGHNA, CDR2 YSLEER. As concerns this clonotype: The antigen is undetermined. The germline gene is not matched at one end of the junction; a read error may be the cause.

This sequence joins TRBV4-3 and TRBJ2-1; 12 bases match TRBD2. Sequenced material: blood, either unsorted or a sorted T cell fraction (not recorded which). This sequence originates from a female donor with ankylosing spondylitis or in good health (not recorded which). In DNA, the CDR3 is TGCGCCAGCAGCCAAGACGAGACTAGCGGGAGTTCTTCGAACTTC. Translation gives CASSQDETSGSSSNF.